This T cell receptor beta chain originates from a study of cytomegalovirus exposure and HLA in healthy donors. PCR used 60 Vbeta primers and 13 Jbeta primers. Authors' methods: Roughly 10 million shared chains were among around 80 million unique TCR beta chains counted in a later analysis. The data were produced by immunoSEQ multiplex PCR, yet TCRdb's version contains in-frame clones alone and is incomplete. The V and J calls and clone size are taken from that table; D and trimming were inferred from the DNA. The sample has roughly 120,000 clones, 60% to 85% seen once. The sample holds a few counts of this clone. The material sequenced was PBMCs. The source is a woman aged 40 to 50 in good health and CMV-seropositive.

The CDR3 sequence is CASSTGQGRTEAFF. The CDR3 region has the DNA TGTGCCAGCAGTACCGGACAGGGGCGCACTGAAGCTTTCTTT. The rearrangement joins TRBV6-5 to TRBJ1-1; 9 bases match TRBD1. Trimming took 5 bases from V and 4 from J; bases not matched to a gene: 5. CDR1 and CDR2 from the germline V gene are MNHEY and SVGAGI. This CDR3 region has 14 residues.